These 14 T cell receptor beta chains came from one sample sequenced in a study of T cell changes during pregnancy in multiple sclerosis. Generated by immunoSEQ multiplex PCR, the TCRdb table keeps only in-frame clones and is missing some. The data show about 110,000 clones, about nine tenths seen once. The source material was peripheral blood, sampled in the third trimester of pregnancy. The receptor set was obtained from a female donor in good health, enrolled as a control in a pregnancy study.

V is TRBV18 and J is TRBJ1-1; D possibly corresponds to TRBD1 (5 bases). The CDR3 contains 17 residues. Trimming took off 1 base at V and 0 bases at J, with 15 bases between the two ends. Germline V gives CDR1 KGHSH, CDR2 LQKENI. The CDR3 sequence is CASSPLLLTVLNTEAFF. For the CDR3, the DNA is TGTGCCAGCTCACCACTACTCTTGACAGTCCTGAACACTGAAGCTTTCTTT.

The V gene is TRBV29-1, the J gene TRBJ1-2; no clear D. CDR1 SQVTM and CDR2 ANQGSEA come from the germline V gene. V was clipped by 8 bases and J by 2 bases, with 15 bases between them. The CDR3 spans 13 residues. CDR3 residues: CSPLEALNYGYTF. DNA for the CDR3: TGCAGCCCTTTAGAGGCCCTGAACTATGGCTACACCTTC.

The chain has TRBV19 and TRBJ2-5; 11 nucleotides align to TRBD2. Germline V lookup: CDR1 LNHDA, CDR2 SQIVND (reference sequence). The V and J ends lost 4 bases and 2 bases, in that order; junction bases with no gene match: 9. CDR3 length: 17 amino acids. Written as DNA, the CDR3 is TGTGCCAGTAGTACAGGTTCCCTAGCGGGGGGTCAAGAGACCCAGTACTTC. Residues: CASSTGSLAGGQETQYF.

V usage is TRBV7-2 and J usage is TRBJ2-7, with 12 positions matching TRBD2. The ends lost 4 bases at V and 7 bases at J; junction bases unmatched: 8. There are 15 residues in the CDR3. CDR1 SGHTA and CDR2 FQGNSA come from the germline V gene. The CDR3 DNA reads TGTGCCAGCAGCTGGACTAGCGGGGCCCCTACTGAGCAGTACTTC. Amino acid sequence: CASSWTSGAPTEQYF.

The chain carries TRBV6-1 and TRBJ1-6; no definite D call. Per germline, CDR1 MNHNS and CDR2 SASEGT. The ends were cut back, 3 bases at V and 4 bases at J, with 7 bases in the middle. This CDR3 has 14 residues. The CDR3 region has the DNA TGTGCCAGCAGTGACGAGTTATATAATTCACCCCTCCACTTT. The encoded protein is CASSDELYNSPLHF.

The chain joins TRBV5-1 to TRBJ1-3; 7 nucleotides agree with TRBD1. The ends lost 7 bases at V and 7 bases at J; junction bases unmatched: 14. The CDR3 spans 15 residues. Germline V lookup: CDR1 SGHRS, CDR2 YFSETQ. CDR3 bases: TGCGCCAGCGCGCCAACAGGGGCTTCGTCGAACACCATATATTTT. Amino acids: CASAPTGASSNTIYF.

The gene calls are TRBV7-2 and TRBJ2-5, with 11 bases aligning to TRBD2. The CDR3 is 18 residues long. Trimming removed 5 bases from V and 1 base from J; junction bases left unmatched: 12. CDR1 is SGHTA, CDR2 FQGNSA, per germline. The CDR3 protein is CASSLGVTGTSGQETQYF. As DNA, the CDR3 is TGTGCCAGCAGCCTAGGAGTGACCGGGACTAGCGGCCAAGAGACCCAGTACTTC.

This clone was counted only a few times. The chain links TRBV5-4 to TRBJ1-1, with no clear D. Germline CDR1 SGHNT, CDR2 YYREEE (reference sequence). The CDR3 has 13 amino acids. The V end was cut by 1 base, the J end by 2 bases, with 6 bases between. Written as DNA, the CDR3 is TGTGCCAGCAGCTTGAAAGCCAACACTGAAGCTTTCTTT. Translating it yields CASSLKANTEAFF.

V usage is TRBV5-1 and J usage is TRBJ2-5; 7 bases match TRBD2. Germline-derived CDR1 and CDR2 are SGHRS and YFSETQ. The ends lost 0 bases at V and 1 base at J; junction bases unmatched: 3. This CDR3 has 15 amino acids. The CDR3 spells CASSLGGGGQETQYF. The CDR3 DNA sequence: TGCGCCAGCAGCTTGGGGGGGGGAGGCCAAGAGACCCAGTACTTC.

Written as DNA, the CDR3 is TGCGCCAGCAGCCCGGCAGCGGGGGGACATGGAAACACCATATATTTT. Amino acids: CASSPAAGGHGNTIYF. The gene calls are TRBV5-1 and TRBJ1-3; the D gene is possibly TRBD1 (6 bases). The CDR3 consists of 16 residues. Germline V gene sequence: CDR1 SGHRS, CDR2 YFSETQ. V was clipped by 4 bases and J by 3 bases, with 17 bases between them.

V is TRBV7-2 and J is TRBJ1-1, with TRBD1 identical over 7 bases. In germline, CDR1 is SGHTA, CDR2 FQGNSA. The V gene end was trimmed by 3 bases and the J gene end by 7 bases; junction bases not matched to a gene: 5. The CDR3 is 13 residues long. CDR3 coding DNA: TGTGCCAGCAGCTTGGGACAGCCCCTTGAAGCTTTCTTT. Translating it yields CASSLGQPLEAFF.

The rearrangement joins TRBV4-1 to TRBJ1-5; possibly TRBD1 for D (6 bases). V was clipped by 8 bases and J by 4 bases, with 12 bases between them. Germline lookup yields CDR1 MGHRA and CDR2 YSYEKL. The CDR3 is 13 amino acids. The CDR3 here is CASAGTTNQPQHF. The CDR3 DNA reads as TGCGCCAGCGCCGGGACAACAAATCAGCCCCAGCATTTT.

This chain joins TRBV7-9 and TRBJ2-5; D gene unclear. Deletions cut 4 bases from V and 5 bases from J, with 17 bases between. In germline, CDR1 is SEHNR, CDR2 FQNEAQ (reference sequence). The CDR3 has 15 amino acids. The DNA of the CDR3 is TGTGCCAGCAGCTCAGACCGGGTTCTGCGTGAGACCCAGTACTTC. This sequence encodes CASSSDRVLRETQYF.

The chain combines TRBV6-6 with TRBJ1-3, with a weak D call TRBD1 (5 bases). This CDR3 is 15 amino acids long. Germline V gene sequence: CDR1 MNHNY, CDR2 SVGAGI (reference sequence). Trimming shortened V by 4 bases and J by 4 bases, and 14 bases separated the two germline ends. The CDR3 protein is CASSSAGGSGNTIYF. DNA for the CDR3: TGTGCCAGCAGTTCGGCGGGGGGGTCGGGAAACACCATATATTTT.